These 6 T cell receptor beta chains were all obtained from the same sample, sequenced in a study of shared clonotypes between healthy human individuals. The data were produced by immunoSEQ multiplex PCR, yet TCRdb's version contains in-frame clones alone and is incomplete. The table has around 1.6 million clones, 95% to 99% seen once. Input material: naive CD4+ T cells sorted from blood. Subset specified: CD45RA+ positively selected. The receptors were sampled from a young man in good health.

This chain joins TRBV6-5 and TRBJ2-7; 8 bases match TRBD2. Germline V CDR1 and CDR2: MNHEY, SVGAGI. The V gene end was trimmed by 6 bases and the J gene end by 0 bases; junction bases not matched to a gene: 4. The CDR3 spans 14 residues. This CDR3 is CASRISGSSYEQYF. The CDR3 region has the DNA TGTGCCAGCAGGATCAGCGGGAGCTCCTACGAGCAGTACTTC.

For the CDR3, the DNA is TGTGCCAGCAGCGGGGGGACTTCTGAAGCTTTCTTT. It specifies CASSGGTSEAFF. The chain carries TRBV2 and TRBJ1-1, with a weak D call TRBD1 (5 bases). The CDR3 contains 12 residues. V was trimmed by 6 bases and J by 6 bases, leaving 11 bases between them. Germline V gene lookup returns CDR1 SNHLY and CDR2 FYNNEI.

V usage is TRBV28 and J usage is TRBJ1-5; D is possibly TRBD1 (6 bases). The CDR3 is made up of 15 amino acids. In germline, CDR1 is MDHEN, CDR2 SYDVKM. The V end lost 6 bases, the J end lost 7 bases, and 19 bases lay between the germline ends. The CDR3 spells CASRPTSGASQPQHF. CDR3 bases: TGTGCCAGCAGACCTACATCAGGGGCGTCCCAGCCCCAGCATTTT.

The chain couples TRBV5-1 to TRBJ2-3; the D gene could be TRBD1 or TRBD2 (5 bases each). The length of the CDR3 is 15 residues. The germline gives CDR1 SGHRS, CDR2 YFSETQ. V shed 2 bases and J shed 6 bases, with 16 bases lying between them. CDR3: CASSFEGFVGDTQYF. CDR3 coding DNA: TGCGCCAGCAGCTTTGAGGGGTTTGTAGGTGATACGCAGTATTTT. The full variable domain, its missing parts supplied by reference TRBV5-1 and TRBJ2-3, is KAGVTQTPRYLIKTRGQQVTLSCSPISGHRSVSWYQQTPGQGLQFLFEYFSETQRNKGNFPGRFSGRQFSNSRSEMNVSTLELGDSALYLCASSFEGFVGDTQYFGPGTRLTVL.

This rearrangement joins TRBV6-1 to TRBJ2-5; D unresolved. The germline CDR1 and CDR2 sequences are MNHNS and SASEGT. V dropped 4 bases and J dropped 4 bases, with 4 bases sitting between them. The CDR3 contains 11 residues. The CDR3, as DNA: TGTGCCAGCAGTGGCGGAGAGACCCAGTACTTC. Protein: CASSGGETQYF.

J is TRBJ1-2 and V is TRBV28; D remains ambiguous. CDR1 is MDHEN, CDR2 SYDVKM, per germline. The CDR3 length is 13 residues. The V end lost 5 bases, the J end lost 0 bases, and 7 bases lay between the germline ends. The CDR3 is CASSPPANYGYTF. CDR3 sequence (DNA): TGTGCCAGCAGTCCTCCAGCTAACTATGGCTACACCTTC.